This T cell receptor beta chain was obtained from a study of OX40 agonist ivuxolimab in advanced cancers. Study-level results: With doses of 0.1-3.0 mg/kg, partial responders showed among the lowest clonal expansion. Expanded clones belonging to CD8+ T cells outnumbered, on average, those of CD4+.

Only in-frame clones appear in the TCRdb table, and some are missing; sequencing was by immunoSEQ multiplex PCR. The sample has approximately 35,000 clones; 76% are singletons. The investigators sampled blood at baseline, at cycle 4 day 1, and at cycle 7 day 1. Trimming left V 0 bases short and J 4 bases short, with 3 bases between. CDR3 length equals 12 residues. Germline-derived CDR1 and CDR2 are LGHNA and YNFKEQ. Remarks on this clone: The antigen remains undetermined.

The rearrangement joins TRBV4-2 to TRBJ2-5; D is unresolved. The sequence was obtained from an adult with an advanced solid tumor such as melanoma, head and neck, liver or kidney cancer. The sample in question was CD4+ or CD8+ T cells sorted from blood, obtained in a trial of the OX40 agonist ivuxolimab. The CDR3 reads CASSQDRETQYF. In nucleotides, the CDR3 is TGTGCCAGCAGCCAAGATAGAGAGACCCAGTACTTC.